Presented here are 13 T cell receptor beta chains from one specimen sequenced in a study of response to subunit inactivated influenza vaccine. TCRdb called the RT-PCR reads again in MiXCR, with one record for every CDR3 protein. The sample consists of about 780,000 distinct CDR3 sequences, approximately 17% of them appearing once. Sequences were derived from PBMCs from blood, sampled 5 days after vaccination. These receptor sequences come from a man between 45 and 60 years old who received an inactivated influenza vaccine.

The rearrangement links TRBV11-2 to TRBJ1-6; no clear D. Trimming cost V 7 bases and J 9 bases, with 13 bases left between them. This CDR3 has 13 amino acids. Germline lookup yields CDR1 SGHAT and CDR2 FQNNGV. The CDR3 bases are TGTGCCAGCACACAAGAGCGGGGTTCACCCCTCCACTTT. This encodes CASTQERGSPLHF.

This clonotype showed up many times. This sequence joins TRBV7-9 and TRBJ1-2; 9 nucleotides line up with TRBD1. V shed 1 base, J shed 6 bases, and the junction held 9 bases outside the gene matches. The CDR3 is 16 residues long. Germline CDR1 reads SEHNR; CDR2 reads FQNEAQ (reference sequence). CDR3 sequence reads: CASSLGTGGEVDGYTF. The CDR3 DNA is TGTGCCAGCAGCTTAGGCACAGGGGGCGAAGTGGATGGCTACACCTTC.

In this sample, this clonotype turned up a few times. The chain combines TRBV7-2 with TRBJ1-1, with D uncertain. The V gene's germline CDR1 is SGHTA and CDR2 FQGNSA. V lost 1 base to trimming and J lost 4 bases, with 10 bases between them. The CDR3 sequence is 14 residues long. The CDR3, as DNA: TGTGCCAGCAGCTTAGTACGGATTGGCACTGAAGCTTTCTTT. Encoded protein: CASSLVRIGTEAFF.

This chain links TRBV7-2 with TRBJ2-5, with unresolved D. The V gene lost 6 bases and the J gene lost 7 bases, with 15 bases spanning the gap. Germline V gene data show CDR1 as SGHTA and CDR2 as FQGNSA. This CDR3 is built from 13 residues. The CDR3 region has the DNA TGTGCCAGCAGGGCCTGGGCTCCGGGGACCCAGTACTTC. Its translation: CASRAWAPGTQYF.

This clonotype was found many times. The chain joins TRBV4-3 to TRBJ2-3; D might be TRBD1 or TRBD2, each matching 7 bases. CDR1 and CDR2 (germline): LGHNA, YSLEER. The length of the CDR3 is 17 residues. V dropped 0 bases and J dropped 2 bases, with 15 bases sitting between them. In DNA, the CDR3 is TGCGCCAGCAGCCAAGATAGGGAGGGGGCCCTCACAGATACGCAGTATTTT. Its protein product is CASSQDREGALTDTQYF.

At least ten counts were recorded for this clonotype. V and J are TRBV12-3 or TRBV12-4 and TRBJ2-3; D may be TRBD1 (6 bases). The CDR3 length is 13 residues. Trimming took off 6 bases at V and 0 bases at J, with 7 bases between the two ends. CDR3 sequence (DNA): TGTGCCAGCAGGGGGGCTAGCACAGATACGCAGTATTTT. Protein sequence: CASRGASTDTQYF.

This clonotype occurred a few times. This chain connects TRBV28 to TRBJ2-3; 10 bases map to TRBD2. In germline, CDR1 is MDHEN, CDR2 SYDVKM. This CDR3 is built from 15 residues. V trimming: 7 bases; J trimming: 2 bases; junction bases outside the gene matches: 6. CDR3 region: CASTTSGTPTDTQYF. The DNA for the CDR3 is TGTGCCAGCACAACTAGCGGGACCCCCACAGATACGCAGTATTTT.

This clonotype turned up a few times. The chain couples TRBV7-9 to TRBJ2-3; TRBD2 agrees at 7 bases. The CDR3 totals 15 residues. Germline loops: CDR1 SEHNR, CDR2 FQNEAQ (reference sequence). The junction had 4 bases not matched to a gene; V was cut back by 4 bases and J by 0 bases. The CDR3 nucleotides read TGTGCCAGCAGCTCTAGACTAGCTAGCACAGATACGCAGTATTTT. The encoded protein is CASSSRLASTDTQYF.

This clonotype was seen a few times. The chain recombines TRBV10-3 with TRBJ2-5, with D hard to call. The CDR3 has 12 residues. Germline lookup yields CDR1 ENHRY and CDR2 SYGVKD. Trimming pared 0 bases from V and 3 bases from J, leaving 2 bases between. This chain's CDR3 is CAISESEETQYF. The CDR3 coding sequence is TGTGCCATCAGTGAGTCTGAAGAGACCCAGTACTTC.

J is TRBJ1-5 and V is TRBV12-3 or TRBV12-4; D unclear. The germline V and J ends were trimmed by 2 bases and 3 bases, with 14 bases remaining between them. This CDR3 has 16 residues. CDR3 bases: TGTGCCAGCAGTTTATATTTTTCGGCTGACAATCAGCCCCAGCATTTT. It encodes CASSLYFSADNQPQHF.

This clonotype appeared once. V gene TRBV7-2 combines with J gene TRBJ2-5; D is unresolved. CDR3 length: 16 residues. Trimming stripped 3 bases from V and 2 bases from J, with 16 bases between. Per germline, CDR1 SGHTA and CDR2 FQGNSA. The CDR3 protein is CASSLGYSYPQETQYF. DNA of the CDR3: TGTGCCAGCAGCTTGGGTTACAGTTATCCTCAAGAGACCCAGTACTTC.

This clonotype was seen a handful of times. J is TRBJ1-4 and V is TRBV4-2; perhaps TRBD1 as D (5 bases). Looked up from germline, CDR1 is LGHNA and CDR2 is YNFKEQ. The CDR3 consists of 15 residues. Trimming removed 2 bases at V and 8 bases at J, with 15 bases between. CDR3 nucleotides: TGTGCCAGCAGCCAATTTGTTGGGGCTGGGGAAAAACTGTTTTTT. It yields the protein CASSQFVGAGEKLFF.

This clonotype came up many times. V usage is TRBV24-1 and J usage is TRBJ2-1; D is ambiguous. The CDR3 has 11 amino acids. V lost 5 bases and J lost 8, with 6 bases in between. Germline V gene lookup returns CDR1 KGHDR and CDR2 SFDVKD. CDR3 nucleotide sequence: TGTGCCACCAGTGCTCGGGATGAGCAGTTCTTC. As protein: CATSARDEQFF.